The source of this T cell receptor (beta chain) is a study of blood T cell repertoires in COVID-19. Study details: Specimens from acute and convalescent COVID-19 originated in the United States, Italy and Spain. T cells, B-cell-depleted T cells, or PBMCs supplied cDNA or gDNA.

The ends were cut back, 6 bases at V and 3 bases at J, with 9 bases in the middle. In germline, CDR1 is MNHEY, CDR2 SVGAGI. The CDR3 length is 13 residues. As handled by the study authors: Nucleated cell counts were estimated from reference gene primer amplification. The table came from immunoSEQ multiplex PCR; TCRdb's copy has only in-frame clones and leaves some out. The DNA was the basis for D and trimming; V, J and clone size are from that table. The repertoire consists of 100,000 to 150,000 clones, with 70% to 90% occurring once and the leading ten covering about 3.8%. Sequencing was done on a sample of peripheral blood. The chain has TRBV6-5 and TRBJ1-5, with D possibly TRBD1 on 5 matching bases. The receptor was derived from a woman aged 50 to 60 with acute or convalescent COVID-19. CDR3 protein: CASSLTVNQPQHF. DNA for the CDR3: TGTGCCAGCAGCCTGACAGTCAATCAGCCCCAGCATTTT.